The source of this T cell receptor beta chain is a study of tissue T cells after allogeneic stem cell transplantation. Overall study: Adult allogeneic hematopoietic cell transplant recipients with steroid-refractory graft-versus-host disease were prospectively enrolled for research autopsy. Four unmodified and three CD34-selected T-cell-depleted grafts went to graft-versus-host disease patients.

Study-level points and caveats: Some tissue clones might be persisting host cells; their alloreactivity or antigen specificity was not determined.

A single count supports this clone. Its antigen is currently unknown. Clones were read by immunoSEQ multiplex PCR, and TCRdb kept only the in-frame ones, dropping some. The sample carries some 25,000 clones, about 90% recorded once. V lost 0 bases to trimming and J lost 3 bases, with 13 bases between them. The germline CDR1 and CDR2 sequences are SGHKS and YYEKEE (reference sequence). The CDR3 length is 16 residues. The gene calls are TRBV5-5 and TRBJ2-1; a possible D gene is TRBD2 (6 bases). The TCR sequence derives from a male donor older than 55 who later had graft-versus-host disease after an allogeneic stem cell transplant. The sample here was blood, taken before transplantation. CDR3 nucleotide sequence: TGTGCCAGCAGCTTGGCCGGGAGTAGAAACTACAATGAGCAGTTCTTC. It specifies CASSLAGSRNYNEQFF.